This T cell receptor beta chain was documented in a study of post-analysis software for immune sequencing data. Background on the study: Relapsing-remitting, secondary progressive and progressive-relapsing courses of multiple sclerosis were included.

In the case of this clonotype: The target antigen is unknown.

Unique molecular identifiers were carried by the TCR beta cDNA libraries. A population of roughly 0.9 to 11 million T cells gave rise to around 530,000 cDNA molecules. TCRdb reanalysed the PCR reads using MiXCR and keeps one entry per CDR3 protein. This repertoire shows about 460,000 distinct CDR3 sequences, roughly 45% found once; its top ten account for about an eighth. Findings and limits, study-wide: Clustering by F measure revealed strong co-clustering among samples prepared together in one batch. Compared with controls, patients showed significantly lower normalized Chao1 diversity.

The material sequenced was blood. This clonotype was sampled from a girl aged 5 to 17 with multiple sclerosis.

DNA of the CDR3: TGTGCCAGCAACGGGCCCGAAGGGGGAGCAGGTGAGCAGTACTTC. This translates into CASNGPEGGAGEQYF. The genes are TRBV7-9 and TRBJ2-7, with D maybe TRBD1 (6 bases). CDR1 and CDR2 from the germline V gene are SEHNR and FQNEAQ (reference sequence). V lost 7 bases and J lost 7, with 23 bases in between. The CDR3 has 15 residues.